This T cell receptor beta chain was sequenced in a study of identifying expanded T cells in peripheral blood. The germline CDR1 and CDR2 sequences are MNHNS and SASEGT. This CDR3 is 12 amino acids long. V shed 7 bases, J shed 6 bases, and the junction held 3 bases outside the gene matches. Data came from immunoSEQ multiplex PCR; TCRdb stores just in-frame clones and leaves some out. This repertoire shows around 100,000 clones, roughly 89% found once; its top ten account for approximately 18%. The chain has TRBV6-1 and TRBJ2-1, with TRBD2 matching 7 bases. The TCR comes from a person between 18 and 75 years old in good health. Sequenced sample: blood. CDR3 bases: TGTGCCAGCAACGGGGGGATCAATGAGCAGTTCTTC. It encodes CASNGGINEQFF.